This T cell receptor beta chain was found in a study of blood T cell repertoires in COVID-19. About the research overall: Samples taken during acute and convalescent COVID-19 were collected in the United States, Italy and Spain. Sources were T cells, B-cell-depleted T cells, or PBMCs; the material itself was cDNA or gDNA.

Per the authors' pipeline: Nucleated cell number was recorded as an estimate derived from reference gene primer amplification. Assay used: immunoSEQ multiplex PCR; TCRdb lists only in-frame clones, some missing. Clone size and the V and J calls come from that table; the DNA yielded D and trimming. The sample records about 85,000 clones, 88% being singletons. The germline V gene encodes CDR1 LGHNA and CDR2 YNFKEQ. The ends lost 1 base at V and 6 bases at J; junction bases unmatched: 12. The CDR3 covers 16 residues. Specimen: peripheral blood. V usage is TRBV4-2 and J usage is TRBJ2-7; the match to TRBD2 covers 7 bases. The sequence was obtained from a woman aged 80 or over with acute or convalescent COVID-19. CDR3 sequence: CASSQGASGGLSEQYF. Here the CDR3 DNA reads TGTGCCAGCAGCCAAGGCGCGTCGGGGGGTTTAAGCGAGCAGTACTTC.